The rows below give T cell receptor beta chains drawn from one sample of a study of T cell responses to AZD1222 COVID-19 vaccine. The table came from immunoSEQ multiplex PCR; TCRdb's copy has only in-frame clones and leaves some out. Here the sample spans approximately 210,000 clones, 90% to 95% being singletons. The sequences come from peripheral blood, collected 28 days after the second dose of the MenACWY control vaccine. The origin of the receptors is an adult who received the MenACWY meningococcal vaccine as a control. Each CDR3 is given with its conserved first and last residue. Expanded clones are given a class, and other clones once, few, many or no size at all.

V,size,length,CDR3
TRBV2,NA,12,CASRDRSNEQFF
TRBV9,NA,15,CASSVAAVNYNEQFF
TRBV12-3/TRBV12-4,NA,13,CASSFGENQPQHF
TRBV18,NA,14,CASSPQSLKDTIYF
TRBV5-4,NA,16,CASSPGLAENTGELFF
TRBV3-1/TRBV3-2,NA,15,CASSQILRGRNEQYF
TRBV7-9,NA,16,CASSRTGQGPNTEAFF
TRBV30,NA,16,CAWSVLGGQVRNEQFF
TRBV5-5,NA,15,CASNDGQTTGNTIYF
TRBV9,NA,15,CASSVTGSSGNTIYF
TRBV18,NA,15,CASSSGLRGGTEAFF
TRBV7-2,NA,14,CASSLGLAAYEQYF
TRBV24-1,NA,14,CATSATGQQETQYF
TRBV2,once,17,CASRGGQGALRYYGYTF
TRBV27,NA,14,CASSSRTVYNEQFF
TRBV18,NA,18,CASSHGTGFLNMNTEAFF
TRBV28,NA,13,CASKGGSYYEQYF
TRBV6-4,NA,15,CASSPTSGAGNEQFF
TRBV19,NA,14,CASSIGQGIDTQYF
TRBV15,NA,13,CATSRETWGILFF
TRBV6-2/TRBV6-3,NA,19,CASSYYDSNIAGVYNEQFF
TRBV7-8,once,16,CASSLGRQGAYNEQYF
TRBV4-2,few,15,CASSQEDGGSAEAFF
TRBV7-7,NA,14,CASSLQGEVETQYF
TRBV28,few,14,CASSGQGENQPQHF
TRBV4-3,once,14,CASSQDTGVSGYTF
TRBV7-6,NA,13,CASSLGYQETQYF
TRBV11-2,NA,14,CASRPGQPNSPLHF
TRBV5-1,NA,18,CASSLVPSMGENTGELFF
TRBV30,NA,13,CAWSVGSTDTQYF
TRBV5-5,NA,14,CASSMGQGYNEQFF
TRBV9,NA,15,CASIPRLVWHYEQYF
TRBV7-7,NA,14,CASSRDRNTGELFF
TRBV2,NA,14,CASRLGTGADEQYF
TRBV5-4,NA,15,CASSLGRSGSNEQYF
TRBV7-8,NA,14,CASTAGGGAYEQYF
TRBV24-1,NA,16,CATSDLGNERGDTQYF
TRBV3-1/TRBV3-2,NA,13,CASSQGMASQQYF
TRBV9,NA,14,CASSPTPVSTEAFF
TRBV6-1,NA,15,CASSEIGGAYNEQFF
TRBV19,NA,14,CASSAGLMNTEAFF
TRBV19,NA,12,CASSVPNQPQHF